This is a list of T cell receptor beta chains from one sample in a study of brain T cells in children with intractable seizures. Profiled with immunoSEQ multiplex PCR; TCRdb holds only in-frame clones, not every one. The sample shows 340,000 or so clones, over 85% of them seen only once. The material was peripheral blood, obtained less than 6 months after surgery. Receptor source: a boy under two years old with tuberous sclerosis and intractable seizures. The CDR3 runs from the conserved cysteine through the conserved F or W. Each record gives: D gene, clone size, V gene, J gene, CDR3 DNA, CDR3 protein. The D gene is left open where the match is weak. A row's size may be missing; if present it is once, few, many or a size class.

>NA|NA|TRBV28|TRBJ1-5
TGTGCCAGCAGTTTCGCCTCAAATAGCAATCAGCCCCAGCATTTT
CASSFASNSNQPQHF
>NA|NA|TRBV3-1/TRBV3-2|TRBJ2-1
TGTGCCAGCAGCCAAGGAACAGGGCCCAATGAGCAGTTCTTC
CASSQGTGPNEQFF
>NA|NA|TRBV3-1/TRBV3-2|TRBJ2-1
TGTGCCAGCAGCCAAGACGGAGGTAATGAGCAGTTCTTC
CASSQDGGNEQFF
>NA|once|TRBV19|TRBJ1-2
TGTGCCAGTAGGCCCAGGGGCTCGGGCTATGGCTACACCTTC
CASRPRGSGYGYTF
>NA|NA|TRBV19|TRBJ1-5
TGTGCCAGTGGGTCGGGTAGGAATCAGCCCCAGCATTTT
CASGSGRNQPQHF
>TRBD2|NA|TRBV7-3|TRBJ2-2
TGTGCCAGCAGCCCACGCGGGGGGGCGAACACCGGGGAGCTGTTTTTT
CASSPRGGANTGELFF
>NA|NA|TRBV5-1|TRBJ1-1
TGCGCCAGCAGCTTGGGGACAGCGGAGAACACTGAAGCTTTCTTT
CASSLGTAENTEAFF
>TRBD1|NA|TRBV19|TRBJ1-2
TGTGCCAGTAGTATTATGCAGGGGGATGGCTACACCTTC
CASSIMQGDGYTF
>NA|NA|TRBV29-1|TRBJ1-2
TGCAGCGTTGACGGTGGCTTTCGAAATGGCTACACCTTC
CSVDGGFRNGYTF
>NA|NA|TRBV30|TRBJ1-1
TGTGCCTGGAGTGTACTGTGGGTGAACACTGAAGCTTTCTTT
CAWSVLWVNTEAFF
>TRBD2|NA|TRBV29-1|TRBJ2-3
TGCAGCGTTGAGGGAATAGCGGGCTACCTACCAGATACGCAGTATTTT
CSVEGIAGYLPDTQYF
>NA|many|TRBV27|TRBJ1-1
TGTGCCAGCAGTTCCGGATACACTGAAGCTTTCTTT
CASSSGYTEAFF
>TRBD1|NA|TRBV10-3|TRBJ1-1
TGTGCCATCAGGGAGACAGGGTGGGAAGCTTTCTTT
CAIRETGWEAFF
>NA|NA|TRBV27|TRBJ1-5
TGTGCCAGCAGTTATCTGCTAAATCAGCCCCAGCATTTT
CASSYLLNQPQHF
>TRBD1|NA|TRBV11-2|TRBJ1-5
TGTGCCAGCAGCGACAGGGGTGGGCAGCCCCAGCATTTT
CASSDRGGQPQHF
>NA|NA|TRBV30|TRBJ1-1
TGTGCCTGGAGTGTGGGTGGGCTCAACACTGAAGCTTTCTTT
CAWSVGGLNTEAFF